The 21 T cell receptor beta chains given below trace back to one sample, sequenced in a study of cytomegalovirus exposure and HLA in healthy donors. Primers: 60 Vbeta forward and 13 Jbeta reverse. Assay used: immunoSEQ multiplex PCR; TCRdb lists only in-frame clones, some missing. The data show some 180,000 clones, with 82% seen just once and 1.5% to 1.9% held by the top ten. The sample taken for sequencing was PBMCs. These receptors were collected from a man aged 35 to 55 in good health and CMV-seronegative.

This clone was recorded a few times. The CDR3 protein is CASSEPGRNTEAFF. Here the CDR3 DNA reads TGTGCCAGCAGTGAACCGGGAAGGAACACTGAAGCTTTCTTT. V is TRBV25-1 and J is TRBJ1-1, with D unresolved. V gave up 2 bases and J gave up 1 base, with 8 bases separating them. This CDR3 comprises 14 residues. Germline V gene lookup returns CDR1 MGHDK and CDR2 SYGVNS.

The chain is built from TRBV28 and TRBJ2-6; 11 positions match TRBD1. V gave up 4 bases and J gave up 3 bases; unmatched junction bases: 5. CDR1 is MDHEN and CDR2 is SYDVKM in the germline V gene. CDR3 length: 17 residues. DNA of the CDR3: TGTGCCAGCAGTTCCCGGGACAGGGGGTTTGGGGCCAACGTCCTGACTTTC. Amino acid sequence: CASSSRDRGFGANVLTF.

The chain uses TRBV12-5 and TRBJ2-3; 7 nucleotides align to TRBD1. V was clipped by 7 bases and J by 2 bases; unmatched bases: 9. The CDR3 is made up of 15 amino acids. CDR1 is LGHNT, CDR2 FRNRAP, per germline. The DNA for the CDR3 is TGTGCTAGTGCCACCGGGACAGCTGACACAGATACGCAGTATTTT. Its protein product is CASATGTADTDTQYF.

This clone was seen a few times. This chain links TRBV11-3 with TRBJ1-4; the match to TRBD1 covers 8 bases. CDR3 length equals 13 residues. Germline CDR1 reads SGHNT; CDR2 reads YENEEA. With V trimmed by 7 bases and J by 8 bases, 6 bases remained unmatched. CDR3 loop: CASKSSGGEKLFF. The CDR3 DNA reads TGTGCCAGCAAATCCTCAGGGGGCGAAAAACTGTTTTTT.

The rearrangement links TRBV5-6 to TRBJ1-3, with a weak D call TRBD1 (5 bases). CDR1 is SGHDT and CDR2 is YYEEEE in the germline V gene. The V end was cut by 7 bases, the J end by 0 bases, with 8 bases between. This CDR3 contains 13 residues. CDR3 protein: CASSRVSGNTIYF. CDR3 DNA: TGTGCCAGCTCCAGGGTCTCTGGAAACACCATATATTTT.

The chain employs TRBV7-8 and TRBJ2-5, with TRBD2 matching 12 bases. Trimming cost V 1 base and J 5 bases; bases outside gene matches: 5. Per germline, CDR1 SGHVS and CDR2 FQNEAQ. This CDR3 has 16 residues. The CDR3, as DNA: TGTGCCAGCAGCTTAGGGGGACTAGCGGGCCGGGAGACCCAGTACTTC. Translated: CASSLGGLAGRETQYF.

This clone occurred a few times. V gene TRBV6-1 combines with J gene TRBJ2-7; 7 bases are shared with TRBD2. Losses at the gene ends were 9 bases for V and 4 bases for J; bases not matched to a gene: 12. The CDR3 runs to 14 residues. Looked up from germline, CDR1 is MNHNS and CDR2 is SASEGT. DNA of the CDR3: TGTGCCAGTTCCACCGGGGGAGGGACGTACGAGCAGTACTTC. Its translation: CASSTGGGTYEQYF.

V gene TRBV5-1 combines with J gene TRBJ1-3; a possible D gene is TRBD1 (6 bases). The CDR3 runs to 17 residues. Trimming removed 4 bases at V and 0 bases at J, with 17 bases between. Germline CDR1 is SGHRS and CDR2 is YFSETQ. The DNA of the CDR3 is TGCGCCAGCAGCCCGACACAGGGCGCAGTCTCTGGAAACACCATATATTTT. As protein: CASSPTQGAVSGNTIYF.

The chain links TRBV30 to TRBJ2-3, with D possibly called TRBD1 or TRBD2 (5 bases each). This CDR3 comprises 13 residues. From germline, CDR1 is GTSNPN and CDR2 SVGIG (reference sequence). The CDR3 coding sequence is TGTGCGTGGGGGAGCAAGCTAACAGATACGCAGTATTTT. Translated, it gives CAWGSKLTDTQYF.

The gene calls are TRBV2 and TRBJ1-5, with unresolved D. The germline V and J ends were trimmed by 1 base and 2 bases, with 9 bases remaining between them. The CDR3 consists of 15 residues. From germline, CDR1 is SNHLY and CDR2 FYNNEI. CDR3 nucleotide sequence: TGTGCCAGCAGTGAAGACCAGGCCGGCAATCAGCCCCAGCATTTT. This codes for CASSEDQAGNQPQHF. Full variable domain (missing parts from reference TRBV2 and TRBJ1-5): EPEVTQTPSHQVTQMGQEVILRCVPISNHLYFYWYRQILGQKVEFLVSFYNNEISEKSEIFDDQFSVERPDGSNFTLKIRSTKLEDSAMYFCASSEDQAGNQPQHFGDGTRLSIL.

The chain recombines TRBV6-5 with TRBJ1-2; no clear D gene. The germline V and J ends were trimmed by 3 bases and 4 bases, with 12 bases remaining between them. This CDR3 is built from 14 residues. Germline V gene data show CDR1 as MNHEY and CDR2 as SVGAGI. This chain's CDR3 is CASSYARAIYGYTF. Here the CDR3 DNA reads TGTGCCAGCAGTTATGCGAGGGCCATCTATGGCTACACCTTC.

CDR3 sequence (DNA): TGTGCCAGCAGCCCACTAGCGGGGACGTCCACAGATACGCAGTATTTT. Translation gives CASSPLAGTSTDTQYF. The chain links TRBV11-3 to TRBJ2-3; 10 positions agree with TRBD2. There are 16 residues in the CDR3. In germline, CDR1 is SGHNT, CDR2 YENEEA. Trimming took 5 bases from V and 2 from J; bases not matched to a gene: 7.

The sample holds one count of this clone. This rearrangement joins TRBV9 to TRBJ2-7, with TRBD1 matching 7 bases. With 0 bases clipped from V and 0 bases from J, the junction kept 9 bases outside the gene matches. There are 17 residues in the CDR3. The V gene's germline CDR1 is SGDLS and CDR2 YYNGEE. The CDR3 reads CASSVGGGQPYSYEQYF. Here the CDR3 DNA reads TGTGCCAGCAGCGTAGGAGGGGGACAGCCCTACTCCTACGAGCAGTACTTC.

This clone has only a few counts. The chain recombines TRBV6-1 with TRBJ1-1; D is unresolved. Per the germline V gene, CDR1 is MNHNS and CDR2 is SASEGT. Deletions cut 8 bases from V and 8 bases from J, with 9 bases between. CDR3 size: 10 residues. CDR3 in DNA: TGTGCCAGCCTGAGCAGGGAAGCTTTCTTT. It yields the protein CASLSREAFF.

The chain has TRBV10-3 and TRBJ1-5, with D perhaps TRBD1 (6 bases). CDR1 and CDR2 from the germline V gene are ENHRY and SYGVKD. This CDR3 contains 18 residues. V shed 1 base and J shed 0 bases, with 16 bases lying between them. The CDR3 region has the DNA TGTGCCATCAGTGAGTTAGCTTCCAGGGGCGATAGCAATCAGCCCCAGCATTTT. Amino acid sequence: CAISELASRGDSNQPQHF.

The chain joins TRBV6-6 to TRBJ2-7; a possible D gene is TRBD2 (5 bases). Trimming removed 0 bases from V and 4 bases from J, with 16 bases in between. The CDR3 totals 16 residues. The V gene's germline CDR1 is MNHNY and CDR2 SVGAGI (reference sequence). The CDR3 sequence is CASSYSIGSRSYEQYF. The CDR3 DNA is TGTGCCAGCAGTTACTCGATTGGGAGTCGGTCTTACGAGCAGTACTTC.

The chain uses TRBV4-2 and TRBJ1-3; TRBD1 aligns across 9 bases. V lost 8 bases, J lost 1 base, and 0 bases stayed unmatched. The germline gives CDR1 LGHNA, CDR2 YNFKEQ. The CDR3 runs to 13 residues. Here the CDR3 reads CASGQGSGNTIYF. The CDR3 nucleotides are TGTGCCAGCGGACAGGGGTCTGGAAACACCATATATTTT.

This clone was recorded a few times. Here the CDR3 DNA reads TGTGCCAGCAGCTTAGCAGGACAGAGCTCTGGAAACACCATATATTTT. Translation: CASSLAGQSSGNTIYF. The V and J genes are TRBV7-6 and TRBJ1-3; D possibly corresponds to TRBD1 (6 bases). This CDR3 has 16 residues. Per germline, CDR1 SGHVS and CDR2 FNYEAQ. The ends were cut back, 0 bases at V and 0 bases at J, with 9 bases in the middle. The whole variable domain, remainder taken from reference TRBV7-6 and TRBJ1-3, is GAGVSQSPRYKVTKRGQDVALRCDPISGHVSLYWYRQALGQGPEFLTYFNYEAQQDKSGLPNDRFSAERPEGSISTLTIQRTEQRDSAMYRCASSLAGQSSGNTIYFGEGSWLTVV.

The J gene is TRBJ2-6, the V gene TRBV19; maybe TRBD1 (6 bases). Between the trimmed V and J ends, which lost 4 bases and 3 bases, there was a span of 13 bases. The germline gives CDR1 LNHDA, CDR2 SQIVND (reference sequence). This CDR3 has 16 residues. CDR3 protein: CASSRGLMGGANVLTF. CDR3 DNA sequence: TGTGCCAGTAGTAGGGGGCTCATGGGTGGGGCCAACGTCCTGACTTTC.

DNA of the CDR3: TGTGCCAGCAGCGCCGGGACAGGGGCCCGTCTTCCAGAAGCTTTCTTT. This encodes CASSAGTGARLPEAFF. The chain is built from TRBV9 and TRBJ1-1; 10 bases line up with TRBD1. The CDR3 contains 16 residues. Germline CDR1 and CDR2: SGDLS and YYNGEE. J lost 8 bases, V lost 3 bases, and 13 bases had no gene match.

The chain couples TRBV11-2 to TRBJ2-3; 7 bases agree with TRBD1. The J segment lost 0 bases and the V segment lost 5 bases, leaving 8 bases of the junction unmatched. This CDR3 is built from 16 residues. The germline gives CDR1 SGHAT, CDR2 FQNNGV. As DNA, the CDR3 is TGTGCCAGCAGCCCCCGACAGGGATGGAGCACAGATACGCAGTATTTT. Its translation: CASSPRQGWSTDTQYF.